These T cell receptor beta chains were read from a single sample in a study of blood T cells in healthy people across ages. TCRdb recomputed calls from the 5' RACE reads with MiXCR, one row per CDR3 protein. Of around 1,500,000 distinct CDR3 sequences listed, 42% are singletons. Sequencing input: blood. These receptors all stem from a woman under 30 in good health. CDR3s include the opening cysteine and the closing phenylalanine or tryptophan. The order of the fields is clone size, V gene, J gene, D gene, CDR3 protein, CDR3 DNA. A D gene is named only where the DNA matches it firmly. Clone size is not always given. Where it is, it says once, few, many or a class for expanded clones.

>once|TRBV9|TRBJ1-1|TRBD1
CASSEGQGAGRRTEAFF
TGTGCCAGCAGCGAGGGACAGGGGGCGGGGAGGCGGACTGAAGCTTTCTTT
>few|TRBV2|TRBJ2-7|TRBD2
CASSEALAATYEQYF
TGTGCCAGCAGTGAAGCCCTAGCGGCAACCTACGAGCAGTACTTC
>.|TRBV9|TRBJ2-1|.
CASSYRDSTLYNEQFF
TGTGCCAGCAGCTACCGGGACTCAACCTTATACAATGAGCAGTTCTTC
>.|TRBV6-5|TRBJ1-2|.
CASAGLGYGYTF
TGTGCCAGCGCGGGGCTGGGCTATGGCTACACCTTC
>.|TRBV6-6|TRBJ1-5|TRBD1
CASSYSIAGGSRQPQHF
TGTGCCAGCAGTTACTCGATAGCAGGGGGCTCTCGGCAGCCCCAGCATTTT
>.|TRBV20-1|TRBJ1-2|.
CSARDFEANYGYTF
TGCAGTGCTAGAGATTTTGAAGCTAACTATGGCTACACCTTC
>few|TRBV10-3|TRBJ2-3|.
CAISGEAVMVVKVDTQYF
TGTGCCATCAGTGGCGAGGCAGTGATGGTAGTAAAGGTAGATACGCAGTATTTT
>.|TRBV12-3/TRBV12-4|TRBJ1-2|TRBD1
CASSLVPQGADGYTF
TGTGCCAGCAGTTTAGTCCCCCAGGGGGCGGATGGCTACACCTTC
>.|TRBV20-1|TRBJ1-6|.
CSASLGSLENSPLHF
TGCAGCGCTAGTCTGGGGTCGTTAGAAAATTCACCCCTCCACTTT
>few|TRBV27|TRBJ2-7|TRBD2
CASSLTSDHEQYF
TGTGCCAGCAGCCTTACTAGCGACCACGAGCAGTACTTC
>.|TRBV6-6|TRBJ1-3|TRBD1
CASSGRTGLGTIYF
TGTGCCAGCAGTGGCCGGACAGGGTTAGGCACCATATATTTT
>few|TRBV4-1|TRBJ2-1|.
CASSRTTTGRDNEQFF
TGCGCCAGCAGCCGAACCACGACGGGACGAGACAATGAGCAGTTCTTC
>once|TRBV20-1|TRBJ1-1|.
CSARDKRNSVNTEAFF
TGCAGTGCTAGAGATAAGCGGAACAGCGTGAACACTGAAGCTTTCTTT
>.|TRBV9|TRBJ2-7|.
CASSVAGTQTYEQYF
TGTGCCAGCAGCGTAGCCGGGACCCAAACCTACGAGCAGTACTTC
>.|TRBV24-1|TRBJ1-5|TRBD1
CATSDWTGVQPQHF
TGTGCCACCAGTGATTGGACAGGGGTTCAGCCCCAGCATTTT
>few|TRBV20-1|TRBJ2-5|.
CSAPTRGLETQYF
TGCAGTGCTCCTACTAGGGGCTTGGAGACCCAGTACTTC
>.|TRBV18|TRBJ2-2|TRBD1
CASSPEDRANTGELFF
TGTGCCAGCTCACCCGAGGACAGGGCGAACACCGGGGAGCTGTTTTTT
>few|TRBV20-1|TRBJ1-1|TRBD1
CSARQGQTGTTEAFF
TGCAGTGCTAGACAGGGGCAGACAGGGACCACTGAAGCTTTCTTT
>few|TRBV10-3|TRBJ1-2|.
CAISEQKGNYGYTF
TGTGCCATCAGTGAACAGAAGGGGAACTATGGCTACACCTTC
>few|TRBV20-1|TRBJ2-3|.
CSARPGPTDTQYF
TGCAGTGCCAGACCCGGCCCCACAGATACGCAGTATTTT
>.|TRBV15|TRBJ2-1|.
CATSRSKGSWGSYNEQFF
TGTGCCACCAGCAGATCCAAGGGGTCCTGGGGCTCCTACAATGAGCAGTTCTTC
>few|TRBV11-3|TRBJ1-1|TRBD1
CASSTYRDSEAFF
TGTGCCAGCAGCACTTACCGGGACAGTGAAGCTTTCTTT
>few|TRBV12-3/TRBV12-4|TRBJ2-2|TRBD1
CASRRQGTTGELFF
TGTGCCAGCAGAAGACAGGGGACCACCGGGGAGCTGTTTTTT
>.|TRBV28|TRBJ1-2|.
CASSFANTLRGSDYGYTF
TGTGCCAGCAGTTTCGCTAACACCCTTAGGGGATCAGACTATGGCTACACCTTC
>few|TRBV12-3/TRBV12-4|TRBJ1-1|.
CASSSSSTEAFF
TGTGCCAGCAGTTCTAGTAGCACTGAAGCTTTCTTT
>once|TRBV10-3|TRBJ1-2|.
CAIMRANYGYTF
TGTGCCATCATGAGGGCTAACTATGGCTACACCTTC
>few|TRBV30|TRBJ1-5|TRBD1
CAWSVDRGRNQPQHF
TGTGCCTGGAGTGTGGACAGGGGCCGCAATCAGCCCCAGCATTTT
>.|TRBV12-5|TRBJ2-7|TRBD2
CASREAGEGYEQYF
TGTGCTAGCCGTGAAGCGGGAGAGGGATACGAGCAGTACTTC
>once|TRBV27|TRBJ1-1|.
CASSLGARGAKGTEAFF
TGTGCCAGCAGTTTAGGGGCCAGGGGTGCGAAAGGGACTGAAGCTTTCTTT
>.|TRBV28|TRBJ2-1|TRBD2
CTSRQLAGGYNEQFF
TGTACCAGCAGACAACTAGCGGGGGGCTACAATGAGCAGTTCTTC
>few|TRBV6-2/TRBV6-3|TRBJ2-7|.
CASSPAVGGTEQYF
TGTGCCAGCAGCCCCGCCGTAGGGGGAACCGAGCAGTACTTC
>.|TRBV6-2/TRBV6-3|TRBJ1-5|.
CASSPYPGTPNSNQPQHF
TGTGCCAGCAGTCCCTACCCCGGGACTCCTAATAGCAATCAGCCCCAGCATTTT
>.|TRBV2|TRBJ2-7|.
CAIRPDSSYEQYF
TGTGCCATCAGACCGGACAGTAGCTACGAGCAGTACTTC
>.|TRBV20-1|TRBJ1-2|.
CSAREDNYGYTF
TGCAGTGCTAGAGAAGATAACTATGGCTACACCTTC
>few|TRBV15|TRBJ1-4|.
CATSRARGINEKLFF
TGTGCCACCAGCAGAGCTCGGGGTATCAATGAAAAACTGTTTTTT
>.|TRBV7-2|TRBJ2-1|TRBD2
CASSLIGGGVWDEQFF
TGTGCCAGCAGCCTTATAGGTGGGGGGGTCTGGGATGAGCAGTTCTTC
>few|TRBV7-2|TRBJ1-1|.
CASSFGIGIEAFF
TGTGCCAGCAGCTTTGGTATAGGGATTGAAGCTTTCTTT